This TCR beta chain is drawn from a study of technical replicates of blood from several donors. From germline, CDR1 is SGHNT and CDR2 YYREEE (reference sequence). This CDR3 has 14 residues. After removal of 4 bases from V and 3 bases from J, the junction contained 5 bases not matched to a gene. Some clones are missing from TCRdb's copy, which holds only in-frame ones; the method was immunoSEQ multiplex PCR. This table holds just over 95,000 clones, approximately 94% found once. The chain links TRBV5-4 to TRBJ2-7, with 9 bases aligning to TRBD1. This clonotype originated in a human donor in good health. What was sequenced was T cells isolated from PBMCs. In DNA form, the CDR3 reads TGTGCCAGCAGCACCCGGGGACAGGGCTACGAGCAGTACTTC. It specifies CASSTRGQGYEQYF.